This passage covers 18 T cell receptor beta chains from one sample sequenced in a study of early T cells in non-severe SARS-CoV-2 infection. In TCRdb, the 5' RACE reads were re-called with MiXCR into one record per CDR3 protein. The table has tens of thousands of distinct CDR3 sequences, roughly 10% seen once. Sequenced sample: whole blood. These receptors were obtained from an adult who was a healthcare worker with PCR-confirmed SARS-CoV-2 infection or an uninfected control (not recorded which).

This clonotype has a handful of counts. The chain links TRBV4-2 to TRBJ1-2, with 9 bases matching TRBD1. Germline V gene lookup returns CDR1 LGHNA and CDR2 YNFKEQ. This CDR3 region has 16 residues. Germline trimming cut 1 base from V and 8 bases from J; bases unmatched to any gene: 11. As DNA, the CDR3 is TGTGCCAGCAGCCAAGTTGGCCTACAGGGGGCTAAGGGCTACACCTTC. Translation: CASSQVGLQGAKGYTF.

Ten or more counts support this clonotype. This sequence joins TRBV20-1 and TRBJ2-7; 11 nucleotides line up with TRBD2. Trimming took 6 bases from V and 5 from J; bases not matched to a gene: 9. The V gene's germline CDR1 is DFQATT and CDR2 SNEGSKA (reference sequence). This CDR3 has 14 amino acids. CDR3 coding DNA: TGCAGTGCCGCGCTAGCGGGAGGCGTCAACGAGCAGTACTTC. It is translated as CSAALAGGVNEQYF.

The sample holds many counts of this clonotype. This sequence joins TRBV11-3 and TRBJ2-1, with TRBD2 matching 7 bases. CDR3 length equals 15 residues. CDR1 and CDR2 from the germline V gene are SGHNT and YENEEA. The V and J ends lost 0 bases and 8 bases, in that order; junction bases with no gene match: 7. The CDR3 region is CASSLDGGRGDEQFF. In DNA form, the CDR3 reads TGTGCCAGCAGCTTAGACGGAGGGAGGGGCGATGAGCAGTTCTTC.

This clonotype was seen at least ten times. This chain connects TRBV3-1 to TRBJ2-7; 8 bases are a match to TRBD2. This CDR3 is built from 14 residues. The V and J ends lost 3 bases and 3 bases, in that order; junction bases with no gene match: 4. Germline V gives CDR1 LGHDT, CDR2 YNNKEL (reference sequence). This CDR3 reads CASSQGLGSYEQYF. CDR3 nucleotide sequence: TGTGCCAGCAGCCAGGGACTAGGGAGCTACGAGCAGTACTTC.

This chain uses TRBV21-1 with TRBJ2-1; the D call TRBD2 from the table was never checked on the DNA. TRBV21-1 is designated a pseudogene. This CDR3 has 16 amino acids. CDR3 in DNA: TGTGCCAGCAGCAGAGAGGGACTAGCGGGAGAAGGTGAGCAGTTCTTC. This gives the protein CASSREGLAGEGEQFF.

This clonotype was recorded a few times. The CDR3 loop is CASSLDSSPGELFF. In DNA, the CDR3 is TGTGCCAGCAGCTTGGATAGCTCCCCCGGGGAGCTGTTTTTT. V gene TRBV5-4 combines with J gene TRBJ2-2; D call uncertain. CDR3 length: 14 amino acids. The ends were cut back, 0 bases at V and 6 bases at J, with 9 bases in the middle. Looked up from germline, CDR1 is SGHNT and CDR2 is YYREEE (reference sequence).

This clonotype has a count of ten or more. The gene calls are TRBV11-3 and TRBJ2-7; tentatively, D is TRBD1 (5 bases). Trimming shortened V by 2 bases and J by 5 bases, and 10 bases separated the two germline ends. The CDR3 loop spans 13 amino acids. CDR1 SGHNT and CDR2 YENEEA come from the germline V gene. CDR3 loop: CASSLLGQNEQYF. CDR3 nucleotide sequence: TGTGCCAGCAGCTTACTCGGACAAAACGAGCAGTACTTC.

The table lists this clonotype with many counts. J is TRBJ2-5 and V is TRBV20-1; the match to TRBD2 covers 7 bases. Trimming removed 4 bases from V and 2 bases from J; junction bases left unmatched: 7. The CDR3 totals 14 residues. Looked up from germline, CDR1 is DFQATT and CDR2 is SNEGSKA (reference sequence). CDR3 amino acids: CSAIKTSSQETQYF. As DNA, the CDR3 is TGCAGTGCTATTAAGACTAGCTCACAAGAGACCCAGTACTTC.

This clonotype was seen ten or more times. The V and J genes are TRBV5-6 and TRBJ2-2; D may be TRBD2 (6 bases). The CDR3 spans 12 residues. Germline V gene lookup returns CDR1 SGHDT and CDR2 YYEEEE. Trimming left V 6 bases short and J 5 bases short, with 8 bases between. Here the CDR3 DNA reads TGTGCCAGCACCCGGGGGACCGGGGAGCTGTTTTTT. As protein: CASTRGTGELFF.

In this sample, this clonotype turned up many times. J is TRBJ2-5 and V is TRBV2; D uncertain. The CDR3 sequence is 9 residues long. V was cut by 7 bases and J by 3 bases, with 0 bases left in between. The germline CDR1 and CDR2 sequences are SNHLY and FYNNEI. CDR3 sequence reads: CASKETQYF. The CDR3 coding sequence is TGTGCCAGCAAAGAGACCCAGTACTTC.

V usage is TRBV7-2 and J usage is TRBJ2-5, with D possibly TRBD1 on 5 matching bases. Germline loops: CDR1 SGHTA, CDR2 FQGNSA. The CDR3 contains 14 residues. V was cut by 5 bases and J by 7 bases, with 17 bases left in between. The CDR3 protein is CASSPRQSQGTQYF. The CDR3 bases are TGTGCCAGCAGCCCCAGACAGTCGCAGGGGACCCAGTACTTC.

The V call is TRBV5-1, the J call TRBJ1-2, with D tentatively TRBD1 (6 bases). Germline-derived CDR1 and CDR2 are SGHRS and YFSETQ. The CDR3 has 12 amino acids. Trimming took 2 bases from V and 7 from J, leaving 9 bases between them. For the CDR3, the DNA is TGCGCCAGCAGCTTACAGGGAGTTGGCTACACCTTC. This codes for CASSLQGVGYTF.

This clonotype came up many times. The J gene is TRBJ1-1, the V gene TRBV5-6; no firm D call. The CDR3 has 12 amino acids. Per germline, CDR1 SGHDT and CDR2 YYEEEE. V was cut by 1 base and J by 11 bases, with 12 bases left in between. As DNA, the CDR3 is TGTGCCAGCAGCTTGCTGGGGAATAGTGCTTTCTTT. This codes for CASSLLGNSAFF.

There are many counts of this clonotype. The J gene is TRBJ2-7, the V gene TRBV29-1, with 12 bases identical to TRBD1. The CDR3 extends over 17 amino acids. Germline V gives CDR1 SQVTM, CDR2 ANQGSEA. V shed 2 bases and J 5 bases; nucleotides not matched to a gene: 13. The CDR3 protein is CSVEIIRPGQGANEQYF. The CDR3 DNA is TGCAGCGTTGAAATTATTAGGCCGGGACAGGGGGCTAACGAGCAGTACTTC.

The chain joins TRBV7-9 to TRBJ2-5; the D gene is possibly TRBD1 (6 bases). This CDR3 has 13 amino acids. Germline CDR1 SEHNR, CDR2 FQNEAQ (reference sequence). V lost 5 bases and J 5 bases, leaving 12 bases between the germline ends. The CDR3 spells CASSKQGYETQYF. The CDR3 bases are TGTGCCAGCAGCAAACAGGGTTACGAGACCCAGTACTTC.

This clonotype showed up many times. The chain couples TRBV30 to TRBJ2-7, with a weak D call TRBD1 (6 bases). The CDR3 is 12 amino acids. CDR1 GTSNPN and CDR2 SVGIG come from the germline V gene (reference sequence). V lost 2 bases to trimming and J lost 4 bases, with 9 bases between them. For the CDR3, the DNA is TGTGCCTGGAGTCATACAGGGTACGAGCAGTACTTC. Its translation is CAWSHTGYEQYF.

This clonotype was counted many times. This chain links TRBV6-5 with TRBJ2-3; TRBD2 matches 9 bases. This CDR3 spans 16 amino acids. Germline CDR1 and CDR2: MNHEY and SVGAGI. Unmatched junction bases numbered 13, after V lost 8 bases and J lost 4 bases. The CDR3 sequence is CASSPFGGREADTQYF. In DNA form, the CDR3 reads TGTGCCAGCTCCCCGTTCGGCGGGAGGGAGGCAGATACGCAGTATTTT.

V is TRBV5-1 and J is TRBJ2-2; 12 bases are a match to TRBD2. From germline, CDR1 is SGHRS and CDR2 YFSETQ. V lost 2 bases and J lost 1; bases outside the gene matches: 3. The CDR3 spans 17 residues. In DNA form, the CDR3 reads TGCGCCAGCAGCTTCTTGGGACTAGCGGGGAACACCGGGGAGCTGTTTTTT. Amino acid sequence: CASSFLGLAGNTGELFF.